This T cell receptor beta chain is from a study of T cell responses to AZD1222 COVID-19 vaccine. Overall study results and limits: Spike-specific TCR depth and breadth grew after two AZD1222 doses. Just a handful of AZD1222 recipients were seropositive at baseline.

Data came from immunoSEQ multiplex PCR; TCRdb stores just in-frame clones and leaves some out. The sample includes 70,000 to 75,000 clones, about 90% of them seen just once. The length of the CDR3 is 17 residues. CDR1 is SGHNT, CDR2 YENEEA, per germline. Trimming took 5 bases from V and 5 from J; bases not matched to a gene: 5. Comment on this clone: Its cognate antigen is unknown.

The source was peripheral blood, collected 28 days after the second AZD1222 dose. This sequence was found in an adult who received the AZD1222 COVID-19 vaccine. This sequence joins TRBV11-3 and TRBJ2-2, with 16 nucleotides matching TRBD2. CDR3 bases: TGTGCCAGCAGCCTGGGACTAGCGGGAGGGCCAACCGGGGAGCTGTTTTTT. This sequence encodes CASSLGLAGGPTGELFF.